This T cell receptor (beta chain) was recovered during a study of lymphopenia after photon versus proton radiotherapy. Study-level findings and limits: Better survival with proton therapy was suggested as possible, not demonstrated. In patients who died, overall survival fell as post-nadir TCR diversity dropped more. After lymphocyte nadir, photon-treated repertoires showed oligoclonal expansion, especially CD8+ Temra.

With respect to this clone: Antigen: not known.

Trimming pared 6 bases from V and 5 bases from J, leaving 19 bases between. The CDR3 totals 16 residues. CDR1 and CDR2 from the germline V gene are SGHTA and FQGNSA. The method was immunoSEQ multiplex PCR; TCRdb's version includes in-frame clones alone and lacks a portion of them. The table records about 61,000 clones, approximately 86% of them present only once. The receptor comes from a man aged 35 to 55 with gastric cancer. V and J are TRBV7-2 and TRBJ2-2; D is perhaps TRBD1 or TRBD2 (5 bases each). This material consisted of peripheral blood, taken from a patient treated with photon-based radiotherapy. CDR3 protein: CASSPTNRRLTGELFF. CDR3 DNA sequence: TGTGCCAGCAGTCCGACAAACAGGAGGTTGACCGGGGAGCTGTTTTTT.